This T cell receptor beta chain stems from a study of T cells in placental villitis. Study conclusions and caveats: This bulk method cannot assign sequences to subsets or to mother or fetus. Infectious CMV placentae carried more CMV-specific clones (roughly 0.01) than villitis of unknown etiology (roughly 0.001).

The immunoSEQ assay was v4. Measured with immunoSEQ multiplex PCR; TCRdb has only the in-frame clones, and not every one. The table shows roughly 6,300 clones, with about 77% occurring only once. Remarks on this clone: Its antigen is still unknown.

Infectious villitis placentae numbered several, unmatched to other groups. Infectious villitis occurred in younger mothers with smaller fetuses, and two had preterm delivery or intrauterine demise. Sequenced input: placental tissue containing maternal and fetal cells. This clonotype was obtained from a human patient with infectious villitis; the placental T cells may come from both mother and fetus.

CDR3 amino acids: CASSQGQGGGEQYF. DNA for the CDR3: TGTGCCAGCAGTCAGGGACAGGGAGGAGGCGAGCAGTACTTC. This chain joins TRBV6-1 and TRBJ2-7; 9 nucleotides agree with TRBD1. After removal of 5 bases from V and 6 bases from J, the junction contained 8 bases not matched to a gene. The CDR3 spans 14 residues. Germline CDR1 reads MNHNS; CDR2 reads SASEGT.